This TCR beta chain came from a study of blood T cell repertoires in COVID-19 (dated by TCRdb to about 2020). Broadly, across the study: Samples covering the acute and convalescent phases of COVID-19 were provided by collaborators in the United States, Italy and Spain. The prospective study material was composed of cDNA or gDNA derived from T cells, B-cell-depleted T cells, or PBMCs. Subjects who had been exposed to COVID-19, were actively infected with it, or had recovered from it provided the deeply sampled blood TCRbeta repertoires that made up the dataset. The repertoires were released in a freely available public database intended as a resource for research on the immune response to SARS-CoV-2. The samples were drawn from the first 160 participants of the ongoing ImmuneRACE study and from 950 to 1,500 subjects provided by 6 global collaborators. A de-identified subject ID, COVID-19 status, age in years and sex were almost always included in the sample metadata. Where available, HLA class I and class II types were obtained from metadata supplied by the sample provider rather than from assay-based typing. The research as a whole found: Clinical and demographic metadata were provided uncurated, with the amount varying by source and participant.

TCRbeta CDR3 regions were amplified from genomic DNA using the immunoSEQ Assay, a bias-controlled multiplex PCR. The authors processed their data as follows. Nucleated cell counts per sample were estimated from amplification of reference gene primers within the assay. To quantify the absolute abundance of each unique TCRbeta CDR3 rearrangement, sequence reads were collapsed and filtered. For each sample, productive Simpson clonality was calculated as the square root of Simpson's diversity index across productive rearrangements. Drawn from immuneACCESS, this table holds only the in-frame rearrangements with V and J called that TCRdb kept. Clones are partly lost; checked studies trace under half to an unresolved V gene and leave the rest unexplained. For V, J and clone size, that table is used; D and trimming come from the DNA. The sample table lists about 210,000 clones, 70% to 90% of them with a count of one. The top ten constitute 3.5% to 4.5% of the sample.

This clone was seen once. Its antigen has not been determined. Per-base qualities were not stored, and no clone one base away is much larger. In the prospective study, participants were roughly 18 to 95 years old, resided in about two dozen geographic areas of the United States, and were enrolled through a virtual design. In the prospective study, cohorts were assigned on the basis of participant-reported clinical history obtained from a screening survey and a study questionnaire. In the prospective study, whole blood, serum and a nasopharyngeal or oropharyngeal swab were collected from each participant by mobile phlebotomists. Additional blood draws and questionnaires over an approximately two-month period could optionally be provided by prospective study participants. Blood samples from the prospective study were shipped frozen or at room temperature prior to DNA extraction. The cysteine opens and the phenylalanine closes a CDR3 of 14 amino acids. The DNA shown is the 42-base CDR3, in frame from base 1. V trim: 2 bases; J trim: 7 bases; unmatched bases: 8. For CDR1 and CDR2, the germline V gene lists MNHEY and SVGAGI.

The chain couples TRBV6-5 to TRBJ2-7; TRBD2 agrees with 7 junctional bases. Material: PBMCs or T cells enriched from blood (not recorded which). The TCR sequence derives from a man under 40 with acute COVID-19. The CDR3 region: CASSYGGGWREQYF. The DNA sequence is as follows: TGTGCCAGCAGTTACGGCGGGGGTTGGAGGGAGCAGTACTTC.